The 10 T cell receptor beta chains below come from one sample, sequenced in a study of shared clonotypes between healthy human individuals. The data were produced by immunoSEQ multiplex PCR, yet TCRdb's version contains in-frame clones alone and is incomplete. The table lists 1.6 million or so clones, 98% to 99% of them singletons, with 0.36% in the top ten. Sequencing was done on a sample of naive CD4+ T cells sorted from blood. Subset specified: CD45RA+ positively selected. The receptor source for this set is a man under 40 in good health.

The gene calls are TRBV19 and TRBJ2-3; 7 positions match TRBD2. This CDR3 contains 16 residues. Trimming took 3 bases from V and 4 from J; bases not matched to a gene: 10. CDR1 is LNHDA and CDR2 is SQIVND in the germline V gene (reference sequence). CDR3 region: CASSIAGGRIPDTQYF. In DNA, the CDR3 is TGTGCCAGTAGTATCGCGGGCGGGAGAATACCAGATACGCAGTATTTT.

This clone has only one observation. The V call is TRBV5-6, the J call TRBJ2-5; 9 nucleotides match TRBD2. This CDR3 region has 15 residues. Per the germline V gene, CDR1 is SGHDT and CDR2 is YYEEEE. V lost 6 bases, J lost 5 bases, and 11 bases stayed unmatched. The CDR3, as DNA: TGTGCCAGCATCACTTCCTGGACTAGCGAGGAGACCCAGTACTTC. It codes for CASITSWTSEETQYF.

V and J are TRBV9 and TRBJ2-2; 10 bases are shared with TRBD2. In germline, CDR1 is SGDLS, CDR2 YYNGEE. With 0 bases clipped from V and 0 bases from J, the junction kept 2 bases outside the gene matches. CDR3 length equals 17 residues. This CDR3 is CASSVGGLAANTGELFF. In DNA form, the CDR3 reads TGTGCCAGCAGCGTAGGAGGACTAGCGGCGAACACCGGGGAGCTGTTTTTT.

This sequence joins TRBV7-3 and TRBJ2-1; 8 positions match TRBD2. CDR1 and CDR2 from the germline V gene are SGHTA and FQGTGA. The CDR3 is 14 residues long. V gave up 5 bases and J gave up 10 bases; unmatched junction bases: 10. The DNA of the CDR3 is TGTGCCAGCAGCGGTAGCGGGACCGTAGGGGAGCAGTTCTTC. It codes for CASSGSGTVGEQFF.

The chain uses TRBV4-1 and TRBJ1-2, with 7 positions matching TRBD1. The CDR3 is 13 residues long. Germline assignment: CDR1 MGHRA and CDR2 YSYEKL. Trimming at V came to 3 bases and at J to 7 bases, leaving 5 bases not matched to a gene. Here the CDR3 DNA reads TGCGCCAGCAGCCAGACAGGGATAGGTGGCTACACCTTC. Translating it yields CASSQTGIGGYTF.

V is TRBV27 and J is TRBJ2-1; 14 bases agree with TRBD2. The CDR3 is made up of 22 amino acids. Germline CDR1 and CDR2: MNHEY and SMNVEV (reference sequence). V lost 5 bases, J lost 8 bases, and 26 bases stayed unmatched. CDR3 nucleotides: TGTGCCAGCAGTCTAAGACAAGGGACTAGCGGGAGTGCATGGGACCACGGTTATGAGCAGTTCTTC. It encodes CASSLRQGTSGSAWDHGYEQFF.

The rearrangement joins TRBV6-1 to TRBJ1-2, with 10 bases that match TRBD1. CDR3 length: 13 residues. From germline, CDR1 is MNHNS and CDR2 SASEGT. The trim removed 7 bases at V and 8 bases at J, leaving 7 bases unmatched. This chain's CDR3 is CASTRQGAGGYTF. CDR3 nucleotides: TGTGCCAGCACCCGACAGGGGGCGGGAGGCTACACCTTC.

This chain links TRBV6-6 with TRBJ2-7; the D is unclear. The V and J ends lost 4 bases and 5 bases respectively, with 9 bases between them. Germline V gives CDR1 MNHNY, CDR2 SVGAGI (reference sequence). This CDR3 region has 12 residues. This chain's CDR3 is CASSWKGNEQYF. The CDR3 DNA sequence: TGTGCCAGCAGTTGGAAAGGGAACGAGCAGTACTTC.

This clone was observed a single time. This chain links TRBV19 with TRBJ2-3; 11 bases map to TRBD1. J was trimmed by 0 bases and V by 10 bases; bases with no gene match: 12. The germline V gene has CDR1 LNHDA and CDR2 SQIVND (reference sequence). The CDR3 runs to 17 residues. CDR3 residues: CATSGGQGVRSTDTQYF. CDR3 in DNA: TGTGCCACATCTGGGGGACAGGGGGTCCGAAGCACAGATACGCAGTATTTT.

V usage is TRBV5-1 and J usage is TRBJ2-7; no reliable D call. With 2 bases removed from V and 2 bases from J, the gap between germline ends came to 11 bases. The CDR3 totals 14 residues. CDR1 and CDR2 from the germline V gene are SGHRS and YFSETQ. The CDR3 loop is CASSLDGLTYEQYF. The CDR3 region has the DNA TGCGCCAGCAGCTTAGACGGCCTTACCTACGAGCAGTACTTC.